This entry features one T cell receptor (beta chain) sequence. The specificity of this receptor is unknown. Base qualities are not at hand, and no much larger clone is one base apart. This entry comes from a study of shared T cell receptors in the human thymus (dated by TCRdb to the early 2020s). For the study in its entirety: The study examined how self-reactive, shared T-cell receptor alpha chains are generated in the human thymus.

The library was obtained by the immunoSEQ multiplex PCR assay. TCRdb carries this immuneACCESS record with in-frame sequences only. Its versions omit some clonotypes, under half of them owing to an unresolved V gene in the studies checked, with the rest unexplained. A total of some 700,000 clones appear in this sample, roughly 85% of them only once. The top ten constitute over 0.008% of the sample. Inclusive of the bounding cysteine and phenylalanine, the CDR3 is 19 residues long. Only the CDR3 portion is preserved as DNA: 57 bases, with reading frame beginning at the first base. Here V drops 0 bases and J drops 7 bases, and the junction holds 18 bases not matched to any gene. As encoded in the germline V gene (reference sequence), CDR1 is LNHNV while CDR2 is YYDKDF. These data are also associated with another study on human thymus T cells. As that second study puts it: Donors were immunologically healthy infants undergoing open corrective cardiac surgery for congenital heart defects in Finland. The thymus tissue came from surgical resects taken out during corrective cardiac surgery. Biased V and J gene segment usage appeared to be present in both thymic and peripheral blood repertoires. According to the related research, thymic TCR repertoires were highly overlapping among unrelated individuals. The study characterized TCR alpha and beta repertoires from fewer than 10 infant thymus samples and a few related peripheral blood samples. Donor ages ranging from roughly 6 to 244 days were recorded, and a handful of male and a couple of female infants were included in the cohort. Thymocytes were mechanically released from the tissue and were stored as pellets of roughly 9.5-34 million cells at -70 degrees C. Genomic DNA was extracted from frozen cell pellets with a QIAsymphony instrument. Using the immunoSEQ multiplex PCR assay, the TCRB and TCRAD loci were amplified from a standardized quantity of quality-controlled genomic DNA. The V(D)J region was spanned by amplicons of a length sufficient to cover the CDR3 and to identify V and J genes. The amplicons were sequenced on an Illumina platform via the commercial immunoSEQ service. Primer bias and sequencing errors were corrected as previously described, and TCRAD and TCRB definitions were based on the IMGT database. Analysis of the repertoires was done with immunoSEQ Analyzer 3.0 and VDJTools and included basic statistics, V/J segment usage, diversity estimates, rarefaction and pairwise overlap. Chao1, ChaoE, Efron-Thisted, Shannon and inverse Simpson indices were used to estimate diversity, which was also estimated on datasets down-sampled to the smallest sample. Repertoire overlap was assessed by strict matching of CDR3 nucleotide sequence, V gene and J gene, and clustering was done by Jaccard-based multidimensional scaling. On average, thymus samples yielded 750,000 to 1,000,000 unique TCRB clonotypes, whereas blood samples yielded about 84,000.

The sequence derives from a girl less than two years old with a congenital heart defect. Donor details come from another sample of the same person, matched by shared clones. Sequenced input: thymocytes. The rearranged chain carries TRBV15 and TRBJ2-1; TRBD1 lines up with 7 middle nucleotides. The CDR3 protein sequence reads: CATSRDSFRGRWLWNEQFF. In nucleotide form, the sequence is TGTGCCACCAGCAGAGATTCTTTTAGGGGGCGTTGGCTTTGGAATGAGCAGTTCTTC.